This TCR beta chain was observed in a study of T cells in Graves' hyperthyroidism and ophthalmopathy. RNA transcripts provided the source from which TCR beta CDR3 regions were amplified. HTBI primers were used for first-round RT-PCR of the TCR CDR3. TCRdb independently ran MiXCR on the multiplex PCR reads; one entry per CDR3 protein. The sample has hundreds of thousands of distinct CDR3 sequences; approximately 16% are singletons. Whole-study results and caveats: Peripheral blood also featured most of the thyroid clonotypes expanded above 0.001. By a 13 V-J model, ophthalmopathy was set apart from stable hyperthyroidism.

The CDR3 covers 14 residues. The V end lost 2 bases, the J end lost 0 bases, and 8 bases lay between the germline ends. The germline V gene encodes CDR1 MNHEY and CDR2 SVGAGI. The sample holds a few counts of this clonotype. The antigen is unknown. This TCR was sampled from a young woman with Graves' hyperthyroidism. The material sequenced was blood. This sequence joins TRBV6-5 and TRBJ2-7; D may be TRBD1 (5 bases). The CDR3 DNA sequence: TGTGCCAGCAGTTACGACAGAATCTCCTACGAGCAGTACTTC. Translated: CASSYDRISYEQYF.